The 24 T cell receptor beta chains below come from one sample, sequenced in a study of cytomegalovirus exposure and HLA in healthy donors. PCR was performed using 60 Vbeta and 13 Jbeta primers. Sequenced by immunoSEQ multiplex PCR; TCRdb stores in-frame clones only, minus some. In the table there are fewer than 150,000 clones, roughly 76% of which are singletons. Sequenced: PBMCs. Every receptor here comes from a man aged 50 to 59 in good health and CMV-seropositive.

The V gene is TRBV19, the J gene TRBJ1-3; the D gene is possibly TRBD1 (5 bases). The CDR3 runs 14 residues. V lost 6 bases and J lost 4, with 13 bases in between. Germline V gene lookup returns CDR1 LNHDA and CDR2 SQIVND (reference sequence). CDR3 bases: TGTGCCAGTAGGTCTGCAGGGTCAGGAAACACCATATATTTT. It translates to CASRSAGSGNTIYF.

The V gene is TRBV5-1, the J gene TRBJ1-2, with D possibly matching TRBD1 (5 bases). With 0 bases removed from V and 5 bases from J, the gap between germline ends came to 11 bases. The CDR3 covers 14 residues. Germline V gives CDR1 SGHRS, CDR2 YFSETQ. The DNA of the CDR3 is TGCGCCAGCAGCTTGGTTCCAGGGTCTTATGGCTACACCTTC. Amino acid sequence: CASSLVPGSYGYTF.

J is TRBJ1-6 and V is TRBV7-8; 7 positions agree with TRBD1. CDR1 is SGHVS and CDR2 is FQNEAQ in the germline V gene. V shed 6 bases and J 7 bases; nucleotides not matched to a gene: 6. The CDR3 sequence is 14 residues long. The CDR3 loop is CASSSGQVNSPLHF. The CDR3 bases are TGTGCCAGCAGTAGCGGACAGGTGAATTCACCCCTCCACTTT.

The CDR3 reads CASSPVAGTEAFF. The CDR3, as DNA: TGTGCCAGCTCACCGGTGGCTGGCACTGAAGCTTTCTTT. J is TRBJ1-1 and V is TRBV18; D unresolved. Per the germline V gene, CDR1 is KGHSH and CDR2 is LQKENI. Trimming removed 3 bases at V and 4 bases at J, with 9 bases between. The CDR3 is 13 residues long.

V gene TRBV9 combines with J gene TRBJ2-3, with 8 bases lining up with TRBD1. CDR3 length: 15 residues. J was trimmed by 5 bases and V by 4 bases; bases with no gene match: 9. CDR1 is SGDLS and CDR2 is YYNGEE in the germline V gene. The CDR3 loop reads CASSKGQVKLDTQYF. The CDR3 DNA is TGTGCCAGCAGCAAGGGACAGGTGAAGCTAGATACGCAGTATTTT.

The chain couples TRBV6-6 to TRBJ2-7; possible D gene TRBD1, 6 bases. The germline V gene has CDR1 MNHNY and CDR2 SVGAGI (reference sequence). V gave up 0 bases and J gave up 3 bases, with 12 bases separating them. The CDR3 loop spans 15 amino acids. The CDR3 region is CASSYSDTGSYEQYF. CDR3 in DNA: TGTGCCAGCAGTTACTCTGACACAGGGAGCTACGAGCAGTACTTC.

J is TRBJ2-7 and V is TRBV27; weak D call: TRBD1 (5 bases). This CDR3 is built from 15 residues. Germline assignment: CDR1 MNHEY and CDR2 SMNVEV (reference sequence). V dropped 3 bases and J dropped 2 bases, with 14 bases sitting between them. CDR3 in amino acids: CASSFSKGLAYEQYF. The CDR3 DNA reads TGTGCCAGCAGTTTTAGCAAGGGGTTAGCCTACGAGCAGTACTTC.

This clone was seen just once. The chain combines TRBV19 with TRBJ2-5, with D maybe TRBD2 (5 bases). This CDR3 is 12 amino acids long. The germline gives CDR1 LNHDA, CDR2 SQIVND (reference sequence). The ends were cut back, 6 bases at V and 5 bases at J, with 10 bases in the middle. The CDR3 is CASREGAETQYF. CDR3 coding DNA: TGTGCCAGTAGAGAGGGAGCCGAGACCCAGTACTTC.

As DNA, the CDR3 is TGTGCCAGTAGTCCGTCCGGGACACCTTATAGCAATCAGCCCCAGCATTTT. Its protein product is CASSPSGTPYSNQPQHF. The chain carries TRBV19 and TRBJ1-5; D is possibly TRBD1 (6 bases). The CDR3 extends over 17 amino acids. Germline lookup yields CDR1 LNHDA and CDR2 SQIVND (reference sequence). Trimming removed 5 bases from V and 0 bases from J, with 17 bases in between.

In its sample, this clone was seen once. The chain uses TRBV5-1 and TRBJ1-6; 8 bases fit TRBD1. Germline values: CDR1 SGHRS, CDR2 YFSETQ. The CDR3 is made up of 15 amino acids. The J segment lost 8 bases and the V segment lost 2 bases, leaving 6 bases of the junction unmatched. CDR3 amino acids: CASSFQTGVDSPLHF. DNA of the CDR3: TGCGCCAGCAGCTTCCAGACAGGGGTTGATTCACCCCTCCACTTT. The full variable domain, completed using reference TRBV5-1 and TRBJ1-6, is KAGVTQTPRYLIKTRGQQVTLSCSPISGHRSVSWYQQTPGQGLQFLFEYFSETQRNKGNFPGRFSGRQFSNSRSEMNVSTLELGDSALYLCASSFQTGVDSPLHFGNGTRLTVT.

V gene TRBV4-3 combines with J gene TRBJ2-4; possible D gene TRBD1, 6 bases. CDR1 is LGHNA and CDR2 is YSLEER in the germline V gene. Trimming pared 4 bases from V and 4 bases from J, leaving 17 bases between. The CDR3 length is 16 residues. The chain's CDR3 is CASSPFLGGRKNIQYF. As DNA, the CDR3 is TGCGCCAGCAGCCCCTTTTTAGGGGGACGGAAAAACATTCAGTACTTC.

V usage is TRBV4-1 and J usage is TRBJ1-4; 7 positions match TRBD1. Germline CDR1 reads MGHRA; CDR2 reads YSYEKL. The CDR3 has 15 amino acids. The J segment lost 5 bases and the V segment lost 5 bases, leaving 8 bases of the junction unmatched. For the CDR3, the DNA is TGCGCCAGCAGCTTATCCGGGACAGTCAATGAAAAACTGTTTTTT. Translated: CASSLSGTVNEKLFF.

This clone occurred a few times. V usage is TRBV27 and J usage is TRBJ2-6; D is ambiguous. The CDR3 consists of 14 residues. The germline V gene has CDR1 MNHEY and CDR2 SMNVEV (reference sequence). Between the trimmed V and J ends, which lost 5 bases and 0 bases, there was a span of 5 bases. The CDR3 is CASSPGSGANVLTF. In nucleotides, the CDR3 is TGTGCCAGCAGTCCGGGCTCTGGGGCCAACGTCCTGACTTTC.

This clone came up a few times. CDR3 amino acids: CASSPGGGGYGYTF. CDR3 nucleotide sequence: TGTGCCAGCAGCCCCGGCGGGGGGGGCTATGGCTACACCTTC. The rearrangement uses TRBV7-2 and TRBJ1-2; TRBD1 is a possible D gene (5 bases). The CDR3 has 14 residues. V lost 5 bases and J 4 bases, leaving 14 bases between the germline ends. CDR1 is SGHTA, CDR2 FQGNSA, per germline.

A single count supports this clone. CDR3: CASSVVPGANTGELFF. For the CDR3, the DNA is TGTGCCAGCAGCGTAGTGCCGGGGGCGAACACCGGGGAGCTGTTTTTT. This sequence joins TRBV9 and TRBJ2-2; D might be TRBD2 (6 bases). Germline-derived CDR1 and CDR2 are SGDLS and YYNGEE. This CDR3 has 16 residues. Trimming cost V 0 bases and J 0 bases, with 9 bases left between them. The variable domain in full, with the rest retrieved from reference TRBV9 and TRBJ2-2, is DSGVTQTPKHLITATGQRVTLRCSPRSGDLSVYWYQQSLDQGLQFLIQYYNGEERAKGNILERFSAQQFPDLHSELNLSSLELGDSALYFCASSVVPGANTGELFFGEGSRLTVL.

The V and J genes are TRBV19 and TRBJ2-7; 7 bases are a match to TRBD1. Germline assignment: CDR1 LNHDA and CDR2 SQIVND (reference sequence). The CDR3 spans 13 residues. The V segment lost 9 bases and the J segment 2 bases; nucleotides outside the gene matches: 7. The CDR3 region is CASQDRSTYEQYF. Here the CDR3 DNA reads TGTGCCAGCCAGGACAGGTCAACCTACGAGCAGTACTTC.

This clone was counted once. This chain connects TRBV6-5 to TRBJ2-1; tentative D call: TRBD2 (5 bases). Per the germline V gene, CDR1 is MNHEY and CDR2 is SVGAGI. The ends were cut back, 7 bases at V and 10 bases at J, with 20 bases in the middle. The CDR3 is made up of 14 amino acids. CDR3 nucleotide sequence: TGTGCCAGCACCCCGGGCCCCCGCGGGCGGGAGCAGTTCTTC. Its protein product is CASTPGPRGREQFF.

The chain combines TRBV15 with TRBJ2-1, with D perhaps matching TRBD2 (5 bases). V was cut by 0 bases and J by 7 bases, with 7 bases left in between. CDR1 and CDR2 (germline): LNHNV, YYDKDF (reference sequence). This CDR3 contains 13 residues. CDR3 region: CATSRDSENEQFF. For the CDR3, the DNA is TGTGCCACCAGCAGAGATAGCGAAAATGAGCAGTTCTTC.

This clone appeared a single time. This chain links TRBV7-2 with TRBJ2-5; 14 bases align to TRBD2. The CDR3 loop spans 15 amino acids. Germline CDR1 and CDR2: SGHTA and FQGNSA. The trim removed 5 bases at V and 7 bases at J, leaving 6 bases unmatched. CDR3 nucleotide sequence: TGTGCCAGCAGCGTCGGGACTAGCGGGAGTGGGACCCAGTACTTC. It translates to CASSVGTSGSGTQYF.

This chain joins TRBV2 and TRBJ1-2; D perhaps matches TRBD1 (6 bases). Germline V lookup: CDR1 SNHLY, CDR2 FYNNEI. The CDR3 runs 13 residues. Deletions cut 5 bases from V and 6 bases from J, with 13 bases between. CDR3 protein: CASSQGLVHGYTF. The CDR3 DNA reads as TGTGCCAGCAGTCAGGGGTTGGTCCATGGCTACACCTTC. Full variable domain (outside the CDR3, taken from reference TRBV2 and TRBJ1-2): EPEVTQTPSHQVTQMGQEVILRCVPISNHLYFYWYRQILGQKVEFLVSFYNNEISEKSEIFDDQFSVERPDGSNFTLKIRSTKLEDSAMYFCASSQGLVHGYTFGSGTRLTVV.

The chain has TRBV7-2 and TRBJ2-7, with D perhaps TRBD1 (7 bases). There are 18 residues in the CDR3. Germline V CDR1 and CDR2: SGHTA, FQGNSA. Trimming pared 5 bases from V and 2 bases from J, leaving 25 bases between. CDR3 nucleotides: TGTGCCAGCAGCCTCACAAAACCGGGGGACAGCCGAGCCTACGAGCAGTACTTC. Translation gives CASSLTKPGDSRAYEQYF.

V and J are TRBV10-2 and TRBJ2-7; 9 bases are a match to TRBD2. Germline CDR1 WSHSY, CDR2 SAAADI. The CDR3 is 16 residues long. Losses at the gene ends were 3 bases for V and 1 base for J; bases not matched to a gene: 7. CDR3 sequence reads: CASSESGTSSSYEQYF. CDR3 DNA sequence: TGCGCCAGCAGTGAATCGGGGACTAGCTCGTCCTACGAGCAGTACTTC.

V and J are TRBV4-1 and TRBJ2-1, with D unclear. The V gene's germline CDR1 is MGHRA and CDR2 YSYEKL. V shed 4 bases and J shed 0 bases, with 10 bases lying between them. This CDR3 has 15 residues. CDR3 sequence reads: CASSPTKDSYNEQFF. The CDR3 DNA sequence: TGCGCCAGCAGCCCCACTAAGGACTCCTACAATGAGCAGTTCTTC.

The chain couples TRBV18 to TRBJ1-1; D is possibly TRBD1 (6 bases). This CDR3 comprises 15 residues. In germline, CDR1 is KGHSH, CDR2 LQKENI. V shed 4 bases and J shed 2 bases, with 14 bases lying between them. The chain's CDR3 is CASSQSSRGNTEAFF. The CDR3, as DNA: TGTGCCAGCTCACAGAGCTCCAGGGGCAACACTGAAGCTTTCTTT.